This TCR beta chain was documented in a study of shared clonotypes between healthy human individuals. Overall study results and limits: A reduction in generation probabilities was seen for non-shared clonotypes relative to those shared by all four donors. Researchers sampled only blood; tissue repertoires likely differ. As a rule, naive subsets had a larger estimated richness than memory subsets.

The assay was immunoSEQ multiplex PCR, and TCRdb's table has in-frame clones only and misses some. Among some 1.1 million clones, 77% were seen once, and the ten largest hold roughly 0.82%. At least ten counts were recorded for this clone. The antigen is unknown. The sample comprised memory CD4+ T cells from PBMCs. Documented subset: CD45RA-negative fraction. The sequence was obtained from a man younger than 35 in good health. Some clones in this sample may be carry-over from other donors' samples.

CDR3 nucleotides: TGTGCCAGCACATTTTTCCCGACTAGCGGGGGATACTCCTACAATGAGCAGTTCTTC. Encoded protein: CASTFFPTSGGYSYNEQFF. The chain couples TRBV7-2 to TRBJ2-1; TRBD2 aligns across 12 bases. The trim removed 7 bases at V and 0 bases at J, leaving 13 bases unmatched. Germline CDR1 and CDR2: SGHTA and FQGNSA. There are 19 residues in the CDR3.